This is a list of T cell receptor beta chains from one sample in a study of blood T cell repertoires in COVID-19. Some clones are missing from TCRdb's copy, which holds only in-frame ones; the method was immunoSEQ multiplex PCR. The repertoire includes about 50,000 clones, about nine tenths of them detected once, and roughly 10% sits in the top ten. Source material: peripheral blood. The receptors come from a man older than 75 with active or convalescent COVID-19. Each CDR3 is given with its conserved first and last residue. The D gene is left open where the match is weak. Where a row states a size, it is once, few, many or the class of an expanded clone; other rows omit it.

.,.,TRBJ2-1,TRBV18,CASSPGLGKGEQFF,TGTGCCAGCTCACCTGGACTGGGGAAGGGTGAGCAGTTCTTC
.,TRBD2,TRBJ2-7,TRBV10-2,CASSVGRAGHEQYF,TGCGCCAGCAGTGTCGGGAGGGCCGGCCACGAGCAGTACTTC
few,TRBD1,TRBJ2-3,TRBV5-4,CASSLDRGHTDTQYF,TGTGCCAGCAGCCTGGACAGGGGACACACAGATACGCAGTATTTT
.,.,TRBJ2-1,TRBV5-4,CASSLPGNYNEQFF,TGTGCCAGCAGCTTGCCGGGAAACTACAATGAGCAGTTCTTC
.,.,TRBJ1-2,TRBV11-2,CASSPTGGRGYGYTF,TGTGCCAGCAGCCCCACCGGGGGGCGCGGCTATGGCTACACCTTC
.,.,TRBJ1-5,TRBV27,CASSFRHVYSNQPQHF,TGTGCCAGCAGTTTCCGACACGTATATAGCAATCAGCCCCAGCATTTT
.,TRBD1,TRBJ2-7,TRBV18,CASSPVGTGLGEQYF,TGTGCCAGCTCACCGGTCGGGACAGGGCTTGGCGAGCAGTACTTC
.,.,TRBJ2-5,TRBV7-2,CASSFQGGRETQYF,TGTGCCAGCAGCTTTCAGGGTGGGAGGGAGACCCAGTACTTC
.,TRBD1,TRBJ2-5,TRBV9,CASSVGRGQETQYF,TGTGCCAGCAGCGTAGGCAGGGGGCAAGAGACCCAGTACTTC
.,TRBD1,TRBJ1-2,TRBV28,CASMIGQGISGYTF,TGTGCCAGCATGATTGGACAGGGGATTTCGGGCTACACCTTC
.,TRBD1,TRBJ1-2,TRBV5-1,CASSPVGTGNGYTF,TGCGCCAGCAGCCCGGTGGGGACAGGGAATGGCTACACCTTC
.,.,TRBJ1-2,TRBV27,CASSLSGGLNYGYTF,TGTGCCAGCAGTTTATCGGGCGGACTTAACTATGGCTACACCTTC
once,TRBD1,TRBJ1-5,TRBV7-2,CASSLAMGQGGPQHF,TGTGCCAGCAGCTTAGCCATGGGACAGGGGGGACCCCAGCATTTT
few,TRBD1,TRBJ2-7,TRBV7-2,CASSWDRMGEQYF,TGTGCCAGCAGCTGGGACAGGATGGGGGAGCAGTACTTC
.,TRBD1,TRBJ1-5,TRBV29-1,CSVGQGNEPQHF,TGCAGCGTTGGACAGGGTAATGAGCCCCAGCATTTT
.,TRBD1,TRBJ1-2,TRBV6-6,CASSPNRDRASSYTF,TGTGCCAGCAGCCCGAATCGGGACAGGGCGTCGAGCTACACCTTC
.,.,TRBJ1-1,TRBV6-5,CASSLRGTRNTEAFF,TGTGCCAGCAGCCTGAGGGGGACACGGAACACTGAAGCTTTCTTT
.,TRBD1,TRBJ1-4,TRBV11-2,CASSLGGQPNEKLFF,TGTGCCAGCAGCTTGGGGGGACAGCCTAATGAAAAACTGTTTTTT
.,TRBD1,TRBJ1-1,TRBV28,CASSPGQGVTEAFF,TGTGCCAGCAGTCCGGGACAGGGAGTCACTGAAGCTTTCTTT
.,TRBD1,TRBJ1-6,TRBV19,CASSPSGQGNSPLHF,TGTGCCAGTAGTCCTTCGGGACAGGGGAATTCACCCCTCCACTTT
.,TRBD1,TRBJ1-1,TRBV27,CASSLSNPNRGYVAFF,TGTGCCAGCAGTTTATCGAATCCCAACAGGGGTTATGTCGCTTTCTTT
.,.,TRBJ1-2,TRBV2,CARQTGFRYGYTF,TGTGCCAGACAAACAGGTTTTCGGTATGGCTACACCTTC
.,.,TRBJ1-2,TRBV7-9,CASSFEVQVYGYTF,TGTGCCAGCAGCTTCGAGGTGCAAGTCTATGGCTACACCTTC
.,TRBD1,TRBJ2-2,TRBV5-1,CASSSTGGLTGELFF,TGCGCCAGCAGCTCGACAGGGGGCCTCACCGGGGAGCTGTTTTTT
.,.,TRBJ2-5,TRBV7-2,CASSLSRGGETQYF,TGTGCCAGCAGCTTATCGAGAGGGGGAGAGACCCAGTACTTC
.,.,TRBJ2-7,TRBV7-2,CASSLDGGGDYEQYF,TGTGCCAGCAGCTTAGATGGGGGCGGCGACTACGAGCAGTACTTC
.,.,TRBJ2-1,TRBV14,CASSQVLNYNEQFF,TGTGCCAGCAGCCAGGTTCTAAACTACAATGAGCAGTTCTTC
.,TRBD1,TRBJ1-1,TRBV5-4,CASSLDRGNTEAFF,TGTGCCAGCAGCTTGGACAGGGGAAACACTGAAGCTTTCTTT
.,.,TRBJ2-5,TRBV5-1,CASSAGQSQETQYF,TGCGCCAGCAGCGCTGGACAGTCCCAAGAGACCCAGTACTTC
.,TRBD2,TRBJ2-5,TRBV4-3,CASSQAGTSVQETQYF,TGCGCCAGCAGCCAAGCTGGGACTAGCGTCCAAGAGACCCAGTACTTC
few,TRBD1,TRBJ1-4,TRBV5-4,CASSLGGATNEKLFF,TGTGCCAGCAGCTTAGGGGGCGCAACTAATGAAAAACTGTTTTTT
.,TRBD2,TRBJ2-1,TRBV5-6,CASSTLAGSYNEQFF,TGTGCCAGCAGCACACTAGCGGGGTCCTACAATGAGCAGTTCTTC
.,.,TRBJ1-4,TRBV7-9,CASSFDSYEKLFF,TGTGCCAGCAGCTTTGACAGTTATGAAAAACTGTTTTTT
.,.,TRBJ1-5,TRBV4-2,CASSHEGDNQPQHF,TGTGCCAGCAGCCATGAAGGGGACAATCAGCCCCAGCATTTT
.,TRBD1,TRBJ2-3,TRBV28,CASSYQGVGTDTQYF,TGTGCCAGCAGTTACCAGGGGGTTGGCACAGATACGCAGTATTTT
.,.,TRBJ1-1,TRBV30,CAWKMGLSPNTEAFF,TGTGCCTGGAAAATGGGACTGTCTCCGAACACTGAAGCTTTCTTT
once,.,TRBJ2-1,TRBV27,CASSNIQGTYNEQFF,TGTGCCAGCAGTAATATTCAGGGTACCTACAATGAGCAGTTCTTC
.,.,TRBJ1-2,TRBV6-1,CASSDGGGTNYGYTF,TGTGCCAGCAGTGATGGGGGGGGAACTAACTATGGCTACACCTTC
.,TRBD1,TRBJ1-3,TRBV19,CASRPSTGISGNTIYF,TGTGCCAGTAGGCCATCGACAGGGATCTCTGGAAACACCATATATTTT
.,.,TRBJ1-2,TRBV7-2,CASSLEPGYNYGYTF,TGTGCCAGCAGCTTAGAACCAGGTTATAACTATGGCTACACCTTC
.,TRBD1,TRBJ2-1,TRBV19,CATTGLQGGYNEQFF,TGTGCCACTACGGGTCTACAGGGGGGTTACAATGAGCAGTTCTTC
.,TRBD2,TRBJ2-7,TRBV27,CASSLRGLTSGGYEQYF,TGTGCCAGCAGTTTACGGGGCCTGACTAGCGGAGGGTACGAGCAGTACTTC
.,.,TRBJ1-1,TRBV27,CASSLFGENTEAFF,TGTGCCAGCAGTTTATTTGGAGAGAACACTGAAGCTTTCTTT
.,.,TRBJ1-5,TRBV2,CASTPGDQPQHF,TGTGCCAGCACCCCAGGGGATCAGCCCCAGCATTTT
.,TRBD1,TRBJ1-1,TRBV9,CASSPGQGLMNTEAFF,TGTGCCAGCAGCCCAGGACAGGGGCTAATGAACACTGAAGCTTTCTTT
once,.,TRBJ1-5,TRBV6-6,CASSFGDQPQHF,TGTGCCAGCAGTTTCGGTGATCAGCCCCAGCATTTT
once,TRBD1,TRBJ2-7,TRBV6-6,CASSRDRAWEQYF,TGTGCCAGCAGTCGGGACAGGGCATGGGAGCAGTACTTC
.,TRBD1,TRBJ1-2,TRBV19,CASSTRDRGSPGYGYTF,TGTGCCAGTAGTACCCGAGACAGGGGAAGTCCGGGCTATGGCTACACCTTC
.,TRBD1,TRBJ2-3,TRBV19,CASSIGITGGTDTQYF,TGTGCCAGTAGTATAGGAATAACAGGGGGCACAGATACGCAGTATTTT
.,.,TRBJ1-2,TRBV10-1,CASLGLPGHYGYTF,TGCGCCAGCTTGGGCCTCCCCGGCCACTATGGCTACACCTTC
.,.,TRBJ2-7,TRBV30,CAWRPAWSGTYEQYF,TGTGCCTGGAGGCCCGCATGGAGCGGAACCTACGAGCAGTACTTC
.,TRBD1,TRBJ2-7,TRBV19,CASSNRDSGTYEQYF,TGTGCCAGTAGTAACCGGGACAGTGGAACCTACGAGCAGTACTTC